These 28 T cell receptor beta chains originate from one sample sequenced in a study of circulating CD8 cells and anti-PD-1 response in melanoma. Using about 15 ng of total RNA, TCR libraries were made with the QIAseq Immune Repertoire TCR panel. From the reads, TCRdb called clonotypes with MiXCR, one entry per CDR3 protein. The sample has 620 or so distinct CDR3 sequences; 7% to 9% are singletons. Four subsets defined by PD-1 and/or TIGIT were sorted from live CD3+CD8+TCRalphabeta+ cells. Material: CD8+ T cells from PBMCs, obtained at baseline or after one month of anti-PD-1 therapy (not recorded which). Receptors originate from a human donor with melanoma.

This clonotype rates as large (0.1 to 1%). The V gene is TRBV12-3 or TRBV12-4, the J gene TRBJ2-7, with D uncertain. V was clipped by 5 bases and J by 3 bases, with 17 bases between them. The CDR3 length is 15 residues. CDR3 sequence: CASSPGFSKHYEQYF. CDR3 DNA: TGTGCCAGCAGTCCCGGTTTCTCCAAACACTACGAGCAGTACTTC.

This clonotype is categorized as large. The chain has TRBV20-1 and TRBJ2-7; 7 bases map to TRBD2. Trimming removed 0 bases from V and 3 bases from J; junction bases left unmatched: 8. The CDR3 totals 15 residues. The V gene's germline CDR1 is DFQATT and CDR2 SNEGSKA (reference sequence). The CDR3, as DNA: TGCAGTGCTAGAGATAACGGGGGGTTATACTACGAGCAGTACTTC. Protein: CSARDNGGLYYEQYF.

For this clonotype: This sequence may be a read error, since a much larger clone differs from it by one base. The chain is built from TRBV9 and TRBJ2-3; TRBD1 matches at 8 bases. V trimming: 3 bases; J trimming: 8 bases; junction bases outside the gene matches: 8. Germline V lookup: CDR1 SGDLS, CDR2 YYNGEE. The CDR3 spans 14 residues. The CDR3 sequence is CASSAGGGPGTQYF. As DNA, the CDR3 is TGTGCCAGCAGCGCAGGGGGCGGCCCAGGTACGCAGTATTTT. Combining the CDR3 with reference TRBV9 and TRBJ2-3 gives the whole variable domain DSGVTQTPKHLITATGQRVTLRCSPRSGDLSVYWYQQSLDQGLQFLIQYYNGEERAKGNILERFSAQQFPDLHSELNLSSLELGDSALYFCASSAGGGPGTQYFGPGTRLTVL.

Details on this clonotype: The junction differs from germline at one of its ends, possibly a read error. The rearrangement links TRBV19 to TRBJ1-1; D call uncertain. The germline CDR1 and CDR2 sequences are LNHDA and SQIVND (reference sequence). CDR3 length equals 15 residues. The CDR3: CARSVAGGGDTEAFF. DNA for the CDR3: TGTGCCCGTAGTGTGGCAGGAGGTGGTGACACTGAAGCTTTCTTT.

This clonotype is labeled medium-sized. The rearrangement uses TRBV3-1 and TRBJ2-4, with D tentatively TRBD1 (6 bases). V lost 4 bases to trimming and J lost 8 bases, with 24 bases between them. CDR1 and CDR2 (germline): LGHDT, YNNKEL (reference sequence). The CDR3 consists of 17 residues. The CDR3, as DNA: TGTGCCAGCAGCCGGCTCGCCCGGGACATCGGTCAGTACATTCAGTACTTC. Protein sequence: CASSRLARDIGQYIQYF.

By sample share, this clonotype is large. V gene TRBV27 combines with J gene TRBJ1-2; 9 bases line up with TRBD1. This CDR3 is 16 amino acids long. The germline V gene has CDR1 MNHEY and CDR2 SMNVEV (reference sequence). The junction had 10 bases not matched to a gene; V was cut back by 4 bases and J by 4 bases. The chain's CDR3 is CASSWDRATPLYGYTF. DNA of the CDR3: TGTGCCAGCAGTTGGGACAGGGCGACCCCACTCTATGGCTACACCTTC.

This clonotype is classed as large. V gene TRBV30 combines with J gene TRBJ2-3; D is undetermined. Trimming shortened V by 1 base and J by 0 bases, and 5 bases separated the two germline ends. The CDR3 runs 13 residues. Germline lookup yields CDR1 GTSNPN and CDR2 SVGIG (reference sequence). CDR3 region: CAWSGMSTDTQYF. The CDR3 nucleotides are TGTGCCTGGAGTGGAATGAGCACAGATACGCAGTATTTT.

This clonotype was observed a few times. CDR3 region: CASSISGGSNTGELFF. CDR3 sequence (DNA): TGTGCCAGTAGTATTAGCGGGGGGTCGAACACCGGGGAGCTGTTTTTT. This chain joins TRBV19 and TRBJ2-2, with 10 bases identical to TRBD2. V shed 3 bases, J shed 0 bases, and the junction held 1 base outside the gene matches. The germline gives CDR1 LNHDA, CDR2 SQIVND (reference sequence). The CDR3 is 16 amino acids.

The V and J genes are TRBV19 and TRBJ1-1; 7 bases align to TRBD1. Germline CDR1 reads LNHDA; CDR2 reads SQIVND (reference sequence). CDR3 length equals 13 residues. The trim removed 6 bases at V and 4 bases at J, leaving 5 bases unmatched. CDR3 sequence (DNA): TGTGCCAGTAGCTCCAGGGGGGGCACTGAAGCTTTCTTT. It is translated as CASSSRGGTEAFF. Based on the CDR3 plus reference TRBV19 and TRBJ1-1, the full variable domain is DGGITQSPKYLFRKEGQNVTLSCEQNLNHDAMYWYRQDPGQGLRLIYYSQIVNDFQKGDIAEGYSVSREKKESFPLTVTSAQKNPTAFYLCASSSRGGTEAFFGQGTRLTVV.

This clonotype is labeled large. The rearrangement joins TRBV24-1 to TRBJ2-5; D unclear. Trimming left V 3 bases short and J 2 bases short, with 6 bases between. The CDR3 loop spans 13 amino acids. Germline V gene sequence: CDR1 KGHDR, CDR2 SFDVKD. This CDR3 reads CATSDIQQETQYF. The CDR3 DNA follows: TGTGCCACCAGTGATATTCAGCAAGAGACCCAGTACTTC.

Sample share makes this clonotype large (0.1 to 1%). The J gene is TRBJ2-5, the V gene TRBV24-1; D possibly matches TRBD1 or TRBD2 (5 bases each). The V gene lost 1 base and the J gene lost 0 bases, with 20 bases spanning the gap. The CDR3 consists of 19 residues. Germline-derived CDR1 and CDR2 are KGHDR and SFDVKD. In DNA form, the CDR3 reads TGTGCCACCAGTGATTTTGCAGGGACGGGGCAATCGTACCAAGAGACCCAGTACTTC. Its translation is CATSDFAGTGQSYQETQYF.

This clonotype was detected a few times. This chain connects TRBV28 to TRBJ2-5; D unresolved. The ends were cut back, 3 bases at V and 5 bases at J, with 4 bases in the middle. The CDR3 is 11 amino acids. Germline CDR1 is MDHEN and CDR2 is SYDVKM. The CDR3 nucleotides are TGTGCCAGCAGTTTGTATGAGACCCAGTACTTC. It yields the protein CASSLYETQYF.

To note about this clonotype: A single base separates this from a much larger clone, so it may be a read error. This chain uses TRBV27 with TRBJ2-1; D is perhaps TRBD2 (6 bases). CDR3 length equals 14 residues. Germline V lookup: CDR1 MNHEY, CDR2 SMNVEV (reference sequence). The CDR3 DNA reads as TGTGCCGGCAGTTACGGGGGCTCCTACAATGAGCAGTTCTTC. Its protein is CAGSYGGSYNEQFF.

The rearrangement links TRBV18 to TRBJ2-7; D not certain. V was pared by 3 bases and J by 4 bases, with 13 bases between. This CDR3 is 14 amino acids long. Germline V CDR1 and CDR2: KGHSH, LQKENI. DNA for the CDR3: TGTGCCAGCTCACCCCAAGAGGACGGTTACGAGCAGTACTTC. This sequence encodes CASSPQEDGYEQYF.

This clonotype is classed as large. This rearrangement joins TRBV27 to TRBJ2-6; D possibly uses TRBD1 or TRBD2 (5 bases each). Germline lookup yields CDR1 MNHEY and CDR2 SMNVEV (reference sequence). This CDR3 has 17 amino acids. Trimming pared 0 bases from V and 4 bases from J, leaving 13 bases between. CDR3 DNA: TGTGCCAGCAGTTTATCGCGTGGGGGAACCGGGGCCAACGTCCTGACTTTC. Translated: CASSLSRGGTGANVLTF. Based on the CDR3 plus reference TRBV27 and TRBJ2-6, the full variable domain is EAQVTQNPRYLITVTGKKLTVTCSQNMNHEYMSWYRQDPGLGLRQIYYSMNVEVTDKGDVPEGYKVSRKEKRNFPLILESPSPNQTSLYFCASSLSRGGTGANVLTFGAGSRLTVL.

As DNA, the CDR3 is TGTGCCAGCAGCCAGAGACGGGGGGAGCTGTTTTTT. As protein: CASSQRRGELFF. The rearrangement joins TRBV28 to TRBJ2-2; D remains unclear. This CDR3 has 12 residues. Germline V lookup: CDR1 MDHEN, CDR2 SYDVKM. Trimming removed 6 bases at V and 8 bases at J, with 10 bases between.

By share of the sample, this clonotype is large. This chain links TRBV19 with TRBJ1-5; TRBD1 agrees at 8 bases. The V and J ends lost 8 bases and 2 bases, in that order; junction bases with no gene match: 2. The CDR3 runs to 13 residues. Germline CDR1 is LNHDA and CDR2 is SQIVND (reference sequence). This chain's CDR3 is CASQQGGNQPQHF. The CDR3 DNA reads TGTGCCAGTCAACAGGGGGGCAATCAGCCCCAGCATTTT.

This clonotype is categorized as large (0.1 to 1%). The V call is TRBV19, the J call TRBJ2-6; D remains ambiguous. The V gene's germline CDR1 is LNHDA and CDR2 SQIVND (reference sequence). V lost 6 bases and J 0 bases, leaving 0 bases between the germline ends. CDR3 length equals 12 residues. The CDR3 nucleotides read TGTGCCAGTAGCTCTGGGGCCAACGTCCTGACTTTC. This codes for CASSSGANVLTF.

This clonotype rates as large. The genes are TRBV5-4 and TRBJ2-1; D is ambiguous. This CDR3 is built from 13 residues. Trimming removed 4 bases at V and 8 bases at J, with 13 bases between. The V gene's germline CDR1 is SGHNT and CDR2 YYREEE (reference sequence). CDR3 loop: CASSPAYGDEQFF. Written as DNA, the CDR3 is TGTGCCAGCAGCCCCGCCTATGGGGATGAGCAGTTCTTC.

About this clonotype itself: Being one base from a much bigger clone, this may be a read error. The chain combines TRBV2 with TRBJ2-7; D remains unclear. The germline V gene has CDR1 SNHLY and CDR2 FYNNEI. The CDR3 loop spans 13 amino acids. Trimming took off 6 bases at V and 3 bases at J, with 12 bases between the two ends. The DNA for the CDR3 is TGTGCCAGCAGACTGAGGTTATACTACGAGCAGTACTTC. Residues: CASRLRLYYEQYF.

This clonotype qualifies as medium-sized (0.01 to 0.1%). The chain couples TRBV7-6 to TRBJ2-3, with 9 bases aligning to TRBD2. Germline-derived CDR1 and CDR2 are SGHVS and FNYEAQ. Trimming cost V 5 bases and J 10 bases; bases outside gene matches: 13. CDR3 length equals 15 residues. CDR3 loop: CASSLESVAGVPQYF. The DNA of the CDR3 is TGTGCCAGCAGCCTAGAGTCGGTAGCGGGGGTTCCGCAGTATTTT.

Judged by abundance, this clonotype is large. CDR3 region: CSVDVRFDEQFF. The CDR3 nucleotides are TGCAGCGTTGACGTCAGGTTCGATGAGCAGTTCTTC. The gene calls are TRBV29-1 and TRBJ2-1; D call uncertain. CDR3 length: 12 residues. Per germline, CDR1 SQVTM and CDR2 ANQGSEA. V was clipped by 3 bases and J by 8 bases, with 11 bases between them.

In its sample, this clonotype is large. V and J are TRBV7-2 and TRBJ2-1; D gene uncertain. The V end lost 1 base, the J end lost 5 bases, and 9 bases lay between the germline ends. The CDR3 has 14 residues. CDR1 is SGHTA, CDR2 FQGNSA, per germline. This CDR3 reads CASSLVAENNEQFF. DNA for the CDR3: TGTGCCAGCAGCTTAGTGGCGGAAAACAATGAGCAGTTCTTC. Using reference TRBV7-2 and TRBJ2-1 for the parts outside the CDR3, the full variable domain is GAGVSQSPSNKVTEKGKDVELRCDPISGHTALYWYRQSLGQGLEFLIYFQGNSAPDKSGLPSDRFSAERTGGSVSTLTIQRTQQEDSAVYLCASSLVAENNEQFFGPGTRLTVL.

This clonotype has more than one count but fewer than ten. The rearrangement joins TRBV9 to TRBJ2-2; 7 bases map to TRBD2. With V trimmed by 6 bases and J by 4 bases, 12 bases remained unmatched. The germline gives CDR1 SGDLS, CDR2 YYNGEE. The CDR3 is 16 residues long. The CDR3 loop reads CASNPFGQRGTGELFF. In DNA form, the CDR3 reads TGTGCCAGCAATCCCTTCGGCCAGCGGGGCACCGGGGAGCTGTTTTTT.

This clonotype is large (0.1 to 1%). The V and J genes are TRBV19 and TRBJ1-1; no definite D call. V lost 10 bases and J 5 bases, leaving 17 bases between the germline ends. The CDR3 sequence is 13 residues long. Germline V gives CDR1 LNHDA, CDR2 SQIVND (reference sequence). The chain's CDR3 is CATTKEGLTEAFF. The CDR3, as DNA: TGTGCCACCACTAAGGAAGGGTTGACTGAAGCTTTCTTT. Full variable domain (rest looked up from reference TRBV19 and TRBJ1-1): DGGITQSPKYLFRKEGQNVTLSCEQNLNHDAMYWYRQDPGQGLRLIYYSQIVNDFQKGDIAEGYSVSREKKESFPLTVTSAQKNPTAFYLCATTKEGLTEAFFGQGTRLTVV.

This clonotype has more than one count but fewer than ten. The V call is TRBV28, the J call TRBJ2-1; D not certain. V was trimmed by 8 bases and J by 12 bases, leaving 8 bases between them. Germline CDR1 and CDR2: MDHEN and SYDVKM. This CDR3 contains 9 residues. CDR3 sequence: CASGDVQFF. CDR3 in DNA: TGTGCCAGCGGGGATGTGCAGTTCTTC.

This clonotype was counted between two and nine times. This chain uses TRBV6-2 or TRBV6-3 with TRBJ2-1; possibly TRBD2 for D (5 bases). The length of the CDR3 is 13 residues. Germline CDR1 MNHEY, CDR2 SVGEGT. V lost 6 bases, J lost 3 bases, and 9 bases lay in between. CDR3 coding DNA: TGTGCCAGCAGGACTACCCTCTACAATGAGCAGTTCTTC. Translating gives CASRTTLYNEQFF.

This clonotype is judged large (0.1 to 1%). The chain uses TRBV27 and TRBJ2-7, with 7 bases lining up with TRBD2. Looked up from germline, CDR1 is MNHEY and CDR2 is SMNVEV (reference sequence). With V trimmed by 8 bases and J by 4 bases, 14 bases remained unmatched. This CDR3 contains 15 residues. The CDR3 loop reads CASWAGPSGGYEQYF. The CDR3 DNA is TGTGCCAGCTGGGCGGGACCCTCGGGGGGATACGAGCAGTACTTC.